This TCR beta chain was recorded in a study of vaccination effects on CD4 cells after COVID-19. Study-wide findings and caveats: Marked clonal contraction was seen late after vaccination (in both infection- and vaccine-induced clones).

CD4+ T cells specific for antigen were expanded with viral peptide pools by the ViraFEST assay before sequencing. The authors isolated CD4+ T cells after roughly 10 days of culture. Participants were given two doses of BNT162b2 or mRNA-1273 vaccine. In the vaccine recipients, nucleocapsid antibodies were negative and there was no prior SARS-CoV-2 infection. Roughly 2.1 million PBMC were seeded per well and grown in the presence of approximately 9.5 IU/ml IL-2 and around 10 ug/ml peptides. Each culture had half its medium swapped for IL-2 medium on days 3 and 7. The germline CDR1 and CDR2 sequences are MNHEY and SVGAGI. The CDR3 consists of 14 residues. The V end was cut by 5 bases, the J end by 8 bases, with 16 bases between. As for this clone: What it binds is unknown.

TCRdb keeps only in-frame clones here, not all; method: immunoSEQ multiplex PCR. Here the sample spans tens of thousands of clones, more than 70% being singletons. This material consisted of CD4+ T cells from PBMCs cultured with HCoV-229E spike peptides, taken after COVID-19 vaccination. The V gene is TRBV6-5, the J gene TRBJ2-1; weak D call: TRBD1 (5 bases). The TCR originated in a human donor who received a COVID-19 vaccine. CDR3 nucleotides: TGTGCCAGCAGTAAGGACACCCCCAGGGATGAGCAGTTCTTC. Encoded protein: CASSKDTPRDEQFF.